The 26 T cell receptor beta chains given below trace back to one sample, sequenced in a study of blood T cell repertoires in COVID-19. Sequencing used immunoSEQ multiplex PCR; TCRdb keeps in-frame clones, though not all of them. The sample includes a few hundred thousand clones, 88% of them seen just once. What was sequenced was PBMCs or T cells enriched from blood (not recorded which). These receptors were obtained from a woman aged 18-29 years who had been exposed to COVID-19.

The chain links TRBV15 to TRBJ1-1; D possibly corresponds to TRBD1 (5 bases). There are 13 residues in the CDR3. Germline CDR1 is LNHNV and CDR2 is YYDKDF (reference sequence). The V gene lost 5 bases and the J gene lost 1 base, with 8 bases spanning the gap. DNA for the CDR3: TGTGCCACCAGCCCCGACAGGAACACTGAAGCTTTCTTT. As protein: CATSPDRNTEAFF.

CDR3 nucleotides: TGTGCCAGCATATACCGCAGGGGGCAAGTGAGTGAGCAGTACTTC. Its translation: CASIYRRGQVSEQYF. This chain uses TRBV28 with TRBJ2-7; TRBD1 aligns across 8 bases. Germline CDR1 reads MDHEN; CDR2 reads SYDVKM. The trim removed 7 bases at V and 7 bases at J, leaving 15 bases unmatched. This CDR3 contains 15 residues.

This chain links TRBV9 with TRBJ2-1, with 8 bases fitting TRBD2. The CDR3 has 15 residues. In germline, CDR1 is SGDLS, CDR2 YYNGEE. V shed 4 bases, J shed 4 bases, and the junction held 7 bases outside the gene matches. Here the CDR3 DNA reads TGTGCCAGCAGCCGGAGCGGGGGTTTGTACAATGAGCAGTTCTTC. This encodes CASSRSGGLYNEQFF.

CDR3 bases: TGTGCCAGCACCTCCTTCTCCGGTTCCTACGAGCAGTACTTC. Protein sequence: CASTSFSGSYEQYF. The rearrangement uses TRBV11-2 and TRBJ2-7; D is uncertain. Between the trimmed V and J ends, which lost 7 bases and 1 base, there was a span of 14 bases. This CDR3 spans 14 amino acids. Germline CDR1 is SGHAT and CDR2 is FQNNGV. The whole variable domain, filled in from reference TRBV11-2 and TRBJ2-7, reads EAGVAQSPRYKIIEKRQSVAFWCNPISGHATLYWYQQILGQGPKLLIQFQNNGVVDDSQLPKDRFSAERLKGVDSTLKIQPAKLEDSAVYLCASTSFSGSYEQYFGPGTRLTVT.

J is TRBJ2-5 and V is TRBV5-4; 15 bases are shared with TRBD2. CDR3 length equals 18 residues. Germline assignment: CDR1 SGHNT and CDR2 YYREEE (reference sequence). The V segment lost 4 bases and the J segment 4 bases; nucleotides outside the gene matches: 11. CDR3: CASSPPGLAGGRGETQYF. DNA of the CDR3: TGTGCCAGCAGCCCGCCGGGACTAGCGGGAGGTAGGGGAGAGACCCAGTACTTC.

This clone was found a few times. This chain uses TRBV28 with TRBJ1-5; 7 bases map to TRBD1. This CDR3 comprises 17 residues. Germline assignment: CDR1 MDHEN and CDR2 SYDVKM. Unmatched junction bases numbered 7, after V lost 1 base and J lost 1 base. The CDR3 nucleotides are TGTGCCAGCAGTTTATTCTCGGGACAGAAAAGCAATCAGCCCCAGCATTTT. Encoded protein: CASSLFSGQKSNQPQHF.

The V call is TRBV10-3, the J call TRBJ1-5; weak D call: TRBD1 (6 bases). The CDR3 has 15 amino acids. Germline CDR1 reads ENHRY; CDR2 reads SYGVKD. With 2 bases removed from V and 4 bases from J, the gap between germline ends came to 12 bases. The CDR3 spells CAISETGRGNQPQHF. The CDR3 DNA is TGTGCCATCAGTGAGACTGGCAGGGGAAATCAGCCCCAGCATTTT.

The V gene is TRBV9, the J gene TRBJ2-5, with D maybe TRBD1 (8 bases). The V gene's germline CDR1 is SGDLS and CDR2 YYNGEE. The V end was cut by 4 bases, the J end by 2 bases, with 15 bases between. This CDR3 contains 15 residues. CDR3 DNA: TGTGCCAGCAGCACTGGACAGGGAGGGCAAGAGACCCAGTACTTC. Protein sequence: CASSTGQGGQETQYF.

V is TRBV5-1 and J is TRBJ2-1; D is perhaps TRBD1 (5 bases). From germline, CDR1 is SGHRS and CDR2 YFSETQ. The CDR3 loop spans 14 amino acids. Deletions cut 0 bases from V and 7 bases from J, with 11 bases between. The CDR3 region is CASSLAAGMNEQFF. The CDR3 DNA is TGCGCCAGCAGCTTGGCCGCAGGGATGAATGAGCAGTTCTTC.

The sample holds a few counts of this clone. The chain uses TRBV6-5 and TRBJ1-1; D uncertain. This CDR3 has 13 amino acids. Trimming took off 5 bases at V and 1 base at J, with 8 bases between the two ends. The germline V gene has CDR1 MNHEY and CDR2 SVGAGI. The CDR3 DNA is TGTGCCAGCAGTCGGGTTCCGAACACTGAAGCTTTCTTT. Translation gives CASSRVPNTEAFF.

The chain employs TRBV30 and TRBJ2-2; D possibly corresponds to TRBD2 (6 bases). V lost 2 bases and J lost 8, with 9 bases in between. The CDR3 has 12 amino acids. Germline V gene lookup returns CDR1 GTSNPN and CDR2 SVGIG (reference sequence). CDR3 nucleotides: TGTGCCTGGAGTTGGGGGGAAGGGGAGCTGTTTTTT. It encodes CAWSWGEGELFF.

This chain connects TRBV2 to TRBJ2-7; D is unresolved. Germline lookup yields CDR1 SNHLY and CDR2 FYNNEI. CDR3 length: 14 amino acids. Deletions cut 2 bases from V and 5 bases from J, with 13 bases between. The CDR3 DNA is TGTGCCAGCAGTGAAAGCGTCGTGTTTCACGAGCAGTACTTC. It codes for CASSESVVFHEQYF.

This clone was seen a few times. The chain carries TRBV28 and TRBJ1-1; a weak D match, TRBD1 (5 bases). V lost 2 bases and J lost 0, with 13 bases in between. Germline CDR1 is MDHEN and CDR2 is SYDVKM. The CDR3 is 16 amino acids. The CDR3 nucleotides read TGTGCCAGCAGTTTACCCCGGGGGAGCATGAACACTGAAGCTTTCTTT. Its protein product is CASSLPRGSMNTEAFF.

This CDR3 reads CASSAWTGGLVGETQYF. The DNA for the CDR3 is TGTGCCAGCAGTGCTTGGACAGGGGGTCTAGTGGGAGAGACCCAGTACTTC. V is TRBV6-1 and J is TRBJ2-5; TRBD1 matches at 10 bases. CDR1 MNHNS and CDR2 SASEGT come from the germline V gene. V shed 4 bases and J 4 bases; nucleotides not matched to a gene: 12. The CDR3 is 17 amino acids.

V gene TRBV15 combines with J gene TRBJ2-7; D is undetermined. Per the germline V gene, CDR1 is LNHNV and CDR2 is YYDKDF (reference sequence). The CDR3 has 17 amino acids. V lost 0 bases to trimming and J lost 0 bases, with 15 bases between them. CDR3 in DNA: TGTGCCACCAGCAGAGATAGTAGTGATGCGGTCTCCTACGAGCAGTACTTC. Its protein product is CATSRDSSDAVSYEQYF.

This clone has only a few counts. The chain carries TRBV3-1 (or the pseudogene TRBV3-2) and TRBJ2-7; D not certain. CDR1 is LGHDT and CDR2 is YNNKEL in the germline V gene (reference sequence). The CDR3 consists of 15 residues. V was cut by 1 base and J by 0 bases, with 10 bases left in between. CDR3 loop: CASSQGPGYSYEQYF. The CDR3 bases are TGTGCCAGCAGCCAAGGACCAGGATACTCCTACGAGCAGTACTTC.

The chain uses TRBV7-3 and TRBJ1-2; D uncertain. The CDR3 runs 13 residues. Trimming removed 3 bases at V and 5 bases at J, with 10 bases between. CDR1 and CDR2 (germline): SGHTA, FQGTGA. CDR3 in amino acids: CASSFNGFYGYTF. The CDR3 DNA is TGTGCCAGCAGCTTTAACGGGTTTTATGGCTACACCTTC.

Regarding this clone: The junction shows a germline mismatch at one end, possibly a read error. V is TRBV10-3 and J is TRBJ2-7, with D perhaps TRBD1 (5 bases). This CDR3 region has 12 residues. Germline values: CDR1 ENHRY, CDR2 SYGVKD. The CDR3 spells CAISETTELKVF. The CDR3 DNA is TGTGCCATCAGTGAGACGACAGAGCTAAAGGTCTTC.

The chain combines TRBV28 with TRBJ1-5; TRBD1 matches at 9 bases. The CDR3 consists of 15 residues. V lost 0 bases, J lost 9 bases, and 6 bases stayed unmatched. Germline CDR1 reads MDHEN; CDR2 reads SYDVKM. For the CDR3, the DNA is TGTGCCAGCAGTTTATGGGGACAGGGCTCCGGGCCCCAGCATTTT. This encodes CASSLWGQGSGPQHF.

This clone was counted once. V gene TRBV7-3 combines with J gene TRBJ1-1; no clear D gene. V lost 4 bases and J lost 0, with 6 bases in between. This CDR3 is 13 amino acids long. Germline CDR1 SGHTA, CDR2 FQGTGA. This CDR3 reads CASSSYMNTEAFF. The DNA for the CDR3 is TGTGCCAGCAGCTCCTATATGAACACTGAAGCTTTCTTT.

The DNA for the CDR3 is TGTGCCAGCAGTTTATGGTCCGGGAGTGGGCAGGGTGAGCAGTTCTTC. Translated, it gives CASSLWSGSGQGEQFF. The genes are TRBV28 and TRBJ2-1; possibly TRBD2 for D (6 bases). The V gene's germline CDR1 is MDHEN and CDR2 SYDVKM. CDR3 length: 16 residues. V lost 0 bases to trimming and J lost 9 bases, with 18 bases between them.

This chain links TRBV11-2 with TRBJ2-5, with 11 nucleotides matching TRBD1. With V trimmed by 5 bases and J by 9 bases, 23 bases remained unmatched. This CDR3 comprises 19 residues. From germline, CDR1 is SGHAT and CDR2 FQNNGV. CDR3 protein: CASSRWTGGRAGRPAAQYF. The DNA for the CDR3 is TGTGCCAGCAGCCGCTGGACAGGGGGCCGGGCGGGGAGACCTGCGGCCCAGTACTTC.

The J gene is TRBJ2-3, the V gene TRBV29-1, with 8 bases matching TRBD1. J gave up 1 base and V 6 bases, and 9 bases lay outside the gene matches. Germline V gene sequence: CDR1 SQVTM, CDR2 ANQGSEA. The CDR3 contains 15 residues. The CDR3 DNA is TGCAGCGTCGGCCCCCCGGACAGGGGCACAGATACGCAGTATTTT. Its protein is CSVGPPDRGTDTQYF.

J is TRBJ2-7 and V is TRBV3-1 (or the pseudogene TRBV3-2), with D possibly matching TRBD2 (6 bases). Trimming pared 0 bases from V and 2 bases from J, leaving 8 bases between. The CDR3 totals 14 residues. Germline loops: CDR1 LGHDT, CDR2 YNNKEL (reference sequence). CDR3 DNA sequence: TGTGCCAGCAGCCAAGAACGGGGGACCTACGAGCAGTACTTC. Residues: CASSQERGTYEQYF.

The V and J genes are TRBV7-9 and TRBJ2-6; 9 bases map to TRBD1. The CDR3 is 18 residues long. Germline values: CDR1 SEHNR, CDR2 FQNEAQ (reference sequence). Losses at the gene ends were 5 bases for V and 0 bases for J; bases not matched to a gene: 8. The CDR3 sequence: CASSATGGDSSGANVLTF. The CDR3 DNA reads TGTGCCAGCAGCGCCACAGGGGGCGACTCCTCTGGGGCCAACGTCCTGACTTTC.

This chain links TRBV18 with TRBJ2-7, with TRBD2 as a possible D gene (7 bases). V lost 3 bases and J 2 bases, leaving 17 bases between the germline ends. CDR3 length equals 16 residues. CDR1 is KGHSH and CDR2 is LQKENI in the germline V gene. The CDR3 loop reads CASSPPSGGQPYEQYF. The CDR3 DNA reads TGTGCCAGCTCACCTCCCTCGGGGGGACAACCCTACGAGCAGTACTTC. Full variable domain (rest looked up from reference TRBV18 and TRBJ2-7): NAGVMQNPRHLVRRRGQEARLRCSPMKGHSHVYWYRQLPEEGLKFMVYLQKENIIDESGMPKERFSAEFPKEGPSILRIQQVVRGDSAAYFCASSPPSGGQPYEQYFGPGTRLTVT.